These 16 T cell receptor beta chains share one sample of origin, sequenced in a study of blood T cells in healthy people across ages. Alongside a J-beta primer mix, a sample-barcoded 5' primer served in a second PCR lasting roughly 6 to 11 cycles. Each CDR3 protein gets one entry after TCRdb re-called the 5' RACE reads with MiXCR. This sample has roughly 800,000 distinct CDR3 sequences; 58% occur once, and the top ten carry 22%. The sequenced sample was blood. Receptor source: a man younger than 40 in good health.

This clonotype appeared a few times. The chain joins TRBV24-1 to TRBJ2-5, with 7 bases lining up with TRBD1. Germline V gives CDR1 KGHDR, CDR2 SFDVKD. This CDR3 contains 14 residues. Trimming took 8 bases from V and 5 from J; bases not matched to a gene: 10. Here the CDR3 reads CATTRQGSIETQYF. The CDR3 DNA is TGTGCCACCACGAGACAGGGAAGTATCGAGACCCAGTACTTC.

V usage is TRBV6-5 and J usage is TRBJ2-5; D is unclear. Germline lookup yields CDR1 MNHEY and CDR2 SVGAGI. The CDR3 spans 11 residues. V lost 2 bases and J lost 12, with 10 bases in between. Here the CDR3 DNA reads TGTGCCAGCAGTTACGGCCCGGCTGAGTACTTC. Its protein product is CASSYGPAEYF.

The gene calls are TRBV7-2 and TRBJ2-3; D is possibly TRBD2 (5 bases). From germline, CDR1 is SGHTA and CDR2 FQGNSA. V was clipped by 1 base and J by 1 base, with 15 bases between them. The CDR3 is made up of 17 amino acids. This CDR3 reads CASSLVQMRARTDTQYF. The CDR3, as DNA: TGTGCCAGCAGCTTAGTTCAGATGCGGGCGCGCACAGATACGCAGTATTTT.

The chain couples TRBV7-2 to TRBJ1-6, with 8 bases lining up with TRBD1. The CDR3 consists of 15 residues. After removal of 1 base from V and 10 bases from J, the junction contained 6 bases not matched to a gene. Germline CDR1 SGHTA, CDR2 FQGNSA. The CDR3 DNA is TGTGCCAGCAGCTTAGGGACAGGGTTTGAATCACCCCTCCACTTT. As protein: CASSLGTGFESPLHF.

Turning to this clonotype: At one of its ends the junction is not consistent with the germline gene, which may arise from a read error. The chain has TRBV5-1 and TRBJ2-7; 7 bases are a match to TRBD1. There are 14 residues in the CDR3. The germline V gene encodes CDR1 SGHRS and CDR2 YFSETQ. The CDR3 spells CAGSLAGQGDEQYF. In DNA, the CDR3 is TGCGCCGGCAGCTTGGCCGGGCAGGGGGACGAGCAGTACTTC.

The chain couples TRBV12-3 or TRBV12-4 to TRBJ2-5; 8 bases match TRBD1. This CDR3 contains 15 residues. The V gene end was trimmed by 6 bases and the J gene end by 1 base; junction bases not matched to a gene: 7. The CDR3 loop reads CASRRRGLPQETQYF. The CDR3 DNA follows: TGTGCCAGCAGACGCAGGGGGCTTCCCCAAGAGACCCAGTACTTC.

This clonotype was counted only a few times. V gene TRBV7-2 combines with J gene TRBJ1-3, with a tentative D call TRBD1 (6 bases). Germline CDR1 reads SGHTA; CDR2 reads FQGNSA. The CDR3 has 14 residues. Deletions cut 5 bases from V and 1 base from J, with 9 bases between. CDR3 protein: CASSRDISGNTIYF. DNA for the CDR3: TGTGCCAGCAGCCGGGACATATCTGGAAACACCATATATTTT.

This chain uses TRBV28 with TRBJ1-6; D is possibly TRBD1 (6 bases). From germline, CDR1 is MDHEN and CDR2 SYDVKM. V was clipped by 6 bases and J by 1 base, with 13 bases between them. This CDR3 region has 16 residues. CDR3 sequence: CASSLGGASYNSPLHF. The CDR3, as DNA: TGTGCCAGCAGCCTGGGGGGGGCTTCCTATAATTCACCCCTCCACTTT.

This clonotype has only one observation. V is TRBV6-5 and J is TRBJ2-2; D is possibly TRBD1 (5 bases). The V gene's germline CDR1 is MNHEY and CDR2 SVGAGI. Trimming cost V 7 bases and J 0 bases, with 12 bases left between them. This CDR3 region has 15 residues. CDR3 in DNA: TGTGCCAGCAAGACAGCGTCTCCGAACACCGGGGAGCTGTTTTTT. It encodes CASKTASPNTGELFF.

Only a few counts were recorded for this clonotype. The V gene is TRBV20-1, the J gene TRBJ2-1; 9 bases match TRBD2. CDR1 is DFQATT, CDR2 SNEGSKA, per germline (reference sequence). CDR3 length equals 15 residues. Trimming took 0 bases from V and 4 from J; bases not matched to a gene: 4. The CDR3 DNA reads TGCAGTGCTAGAGATGGGCTAGCGGGGTACAATGAGCAGTTCTTC. It yields the protein CSARDGLAGYNEQFF.

The V and J genes are TRBV7-2 and TRBJ1-2; no firm D call. The germline V and J ends were trimmed by 1 base and 7 bases, with 7 bases remaining between them. This CDR3 contains 12 residues. Germline values: CDR1 SGHTA, CDR2 FQGNSA. DNA for the CDR3: TGTGCCAGCAGCTTAGGGTCGGTTGGCTACACCTTC. Its protein product is CASSLGSVGYTF.

The chain carries TRBV5-6 and TRBJ2-7; the D gene is possibly TRBD2 (6 bases). Trimming left V 5 bases short and J 7 bases short, with 13 bases between. CDR1 is SGHDT, CDR2 YYEEEE, per germline. The CDR3 extends over 12 amino acids. The CDR3 is CASRVRGNEQYF. The CDR3 DNA reads as TGTGCCAGCAGGGTTCGGGGGAATGAGCAGTACTTC.

The V call is TRBV2, the J call TRBJ2-3; no reliable D call. The CDR3 has 16 amino acids. Trimming took off 2 bases at V and 0 bases at J, with 12 bases between the two ends. Germline CDR1 reads SNHLY; CDR2 reads FYNNEI. CDR3 DNA: TGTGCCAGCAGTGAATGGAAGGGAACTAGCACAGATACGCAGTATTTT. Encoded protein: CASSEWKGTSTDTQYF.

This clonotype was observed a handful of times. This chain joins TRBV3-1 and TRBJ2-1; TRBD1 agrees at 10 bases. This CDR3 spans 15 amino acids. Germline CDR1 reads LGHDT; CDR2 reads YNNKEL (reference sequence). Germline trimming cut 2 bases from V and 4 bases from J; bases unmatched to any gene: 2. The CDR3 DNA sequence: TGTGCCAGCAGCCAAAGGGACAGGGGATACAATGAGCAGTTCTTC. Its translation is CASSQRDRGYNEQFF.

The genes are TRBV6-2 or TRBV6-3 and TRBJ2-3, with D maybe TRBD2 (5 bases). V dropped 5 bases and J dropped 5 bases, with 14 bases sitting between them. Germline CDR1 MNHEY, CDR2 SVGEGT. This CDR3 contains 14 residues. This CDR3 reads CASSGWETGDTQYF. CDR3 DNA sequence: TGTGCCAGCAGTGGTTGGGAGACGGGAGATACGCAGTATTTT.

The chain joins TRBV7-8 to TRBJ2-3, with a tentative D call TRBD2 (6 bases). CDR3 length: 14 amino acids. Trimming cost V 4 bases and J 5 bases, with 13 bases left between them. Germline CDR1 reads SGHVS; CDR2 reads FQNEAQ. The CDR3 DNA follows: TGTGCCAGCAGCTCCAGGGACGGGGGAGATACGCAGTATTTT. This codes for CASSSRDGGDTQYF. Using reference TRBV7-8 and TRBJ2-3 for the parts outside the CDR3, the full variable domain is GAGVSQSPRYKVAKRGQDVALRCDPISGHVSLFWYQQALGQGPEFLTYFQNEAQLDKSGLPSDRFFAERPEGSVSTLKIQRTQQEDSAVYLCASSSRDGGDTQYFGPGTRLTVL.